This T cell receptor (beta chain) was sequenced in a study of regulatory T cells in long-lasting Graves disease. CDR3-region Arm-PCR and iRepertoire HTBI primers produced the TCR beta libraries. TCRdb analysed the multiplex PCR reads with MiXCR anew, one entry per CDR3 protein. The sample consists of 300,000 to 400,000 distinct CDR3 sequences, 16% of them appearing once. General study results and limits: TRBV28 was favored in persistent disease, as were TRBJ1-2 and TRBJ2-5.

This clonotype was observed at least ten times. The target antigen is unknown. Time point: newly diagnosed GD, antithyroid drugs for less than 3 months. Generation of the TCR library employed RNA extracted from PBMCs. Graves' disease was diagnosed by American Thyroid Association guidelines. Germline CDR1 and CDR2: MNHEY and SVGEGT. The CDR3 has 15 amino acids. The V gene end was trimmed by 7 bases and the J gene end by 4 bases; junction bases not matched to a gene: 9. These data were also filed under a second study, of T cells in Graves' hyperthyroidism and ophthalmopathy. This second report adds: Investigators excluded patients with uncontrolled infection, other autoimmune disease, pregnancy or lactation. Diagnosis rested on symptoms, serum thyroxine and TRAb, thyroid ultrasound, and orbital computed tomography.

This specimen consisted of peripheral blood mononuclear cells (PBMCs), obtained at new diagnosis, from a patient treated with antithyroid drugs. V and J are TRBV6-2 or TRBV6-3 and TRBJ2-2; 7 nucleotides agree with TRBD2. The receptor was isolated from a man aged 40-55 years with Graves disease. The CDR3 loop reads CASKRLATSTGELFF. DNA for the CDR3: TGTGCCAGCAAGAGACTAGCCACGAGCACCGGGGAGCTGTTTTTT.